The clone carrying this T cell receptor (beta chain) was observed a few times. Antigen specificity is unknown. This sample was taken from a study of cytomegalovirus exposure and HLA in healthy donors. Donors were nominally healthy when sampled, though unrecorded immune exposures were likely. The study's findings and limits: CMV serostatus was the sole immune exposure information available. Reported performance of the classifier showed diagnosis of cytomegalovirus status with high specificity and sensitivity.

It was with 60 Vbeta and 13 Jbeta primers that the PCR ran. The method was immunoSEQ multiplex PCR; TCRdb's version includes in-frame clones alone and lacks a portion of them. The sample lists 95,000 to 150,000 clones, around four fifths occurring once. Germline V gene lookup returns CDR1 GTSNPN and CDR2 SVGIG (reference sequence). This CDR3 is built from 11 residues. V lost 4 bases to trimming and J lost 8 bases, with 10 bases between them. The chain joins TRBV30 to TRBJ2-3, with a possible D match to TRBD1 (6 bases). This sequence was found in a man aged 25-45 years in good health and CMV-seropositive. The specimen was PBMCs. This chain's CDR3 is CAWNTQGTQYF. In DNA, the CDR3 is TGTGCCTGGAACACACAGGGTACGCAGTATTTT.